The 23 T cell receptor beta chains in this list originate from one sample, sequenced in a study of T cells in women clearing cervical HPV infection. Assay used: immunoSEQ multiplex PCR; TCRdb lists only in-frame clones, some missing. The listing contains about 12,000 clones. The sequenced material came from blood buffy coat. All receptors derive from a woman between 18 and 70 years old with a cervical HPV16 infection that either progressed to CIN3+ or cleared (not recorded which).

With respect to this clone: The missing CDR3 end, 3 residues past where the read stops, is filled in from the germline J gene. The rearrangement links TRBV28 to TRBJ2-3, with D possibly matching TRBD1 (6 bases). CDR3 length: 13 amino acids. Trimming removed 8 bases at V and 1 base at J, with 10 bases between. Germline lookup yields CDR1 MDHEN and CDR2 SYDVKM. This CDR3 reads CASGRQGTDTQYF. The sequenced CDR3 bases are TGTGCCAGCGGAAGACAGGGCACAGATACG.

As concerns this clone: The read ends 3 residues early relative to the CDR3; the germline J gene fills the gap. The chain has TRBV19 and TRBJ2-3; 7 positions match TRBD1. The CDR3 runs 13 residues. V shed 3 bases, J shed 7 bases, and the junction held 4 bases outside the gene matches. Germline CDR1 and CDR2: LNHDA and SQIVND (reference sequence). The covered CDR3 bases are TGTGCCAGTAGTATCGCACAGGGGAATACG. It is translated as CASSIAQGNT. The entire CDR3 protein is CASSIAQGNTQYF.

Points on this clone: The read ends 3 residues before the CDR3 terminus; that terminus is restored from the germline J gene. J is TRBJ2-5 and V is TRBV18; TRBD1 agrees at 8 bases. V shed 3 bases and J 3 bases; nucleotides not matched to a gene: 6. CDR1 KGHSH and CDR2 LQKENI come from the germline V gene. The CDR3 runs 15 residues. Incomplete CDR3 DNA: TGTGCCAGCTCACCGCGGACAGGGCAGGAAGAGACC. Translation gives CASSPRTGQEET. The CDR3 as a whole reads CASSPRTGQEETQYF.

Details on this clone: Sequencing ends 3 residues short of the CDR3 end; the germline J gene provides the rest. The V gene is TRBV2, the J gene TRBJ2-7; 8 bases are a match to TRBD1. The junction had 11 bases not matched to a gene; V was cut back by 5 bases and J by 5 bases. This CDR3 is 15 amino acids long. CDR1 and CDR2 (germline): SNHLY, FYNNEI. CDR3 DNA, as far as it was read: TGTGCCAGCAGTATCGGGACAGGAACTATGGACGAG. This sequence encodes CASSIGTGTMDE. The full CDR3 protein is CASSIGTGTMDEQYF.

On this clone: The CDR3 end falls 3 residues outside the read, so it is completed with the germline J gene. The rearrangement uses TRBV4-1 and TRBJ2-2; 8 bases fit TRBD2. The junction had 10 bases not matched to a gene; V was cut back by 0 bases and J by 4 bases. Germline CDR1 reads MGHRA; CDR2 reads YSYEKL. The CDR3 covers 18 residues. The covered CDR3 bases are TGCGCCAGCAGCCAAGATTCATCCCGGGGGGGCCTCACCGGGGAG. Translation: CASSQDSSRGGLTGE. The full CDR3 is CASSQDSSRGGLTGELFF.

Comment on this clone: The observed sequence ends 3 residues before the CDR3 terminus, with the missing tail filled in from the germline J gene. The chain employs TRBV13 and TRBJ1-1; D remains ambiguous. Trimming cost V 2 bases and J 6 bases, with 16 bases left between them. The germline V gene has CDR1 PRHDT and CDR2 FYEKMQ (reference sequence). This CDR3 contains 15 residues. CDR3 DNA, as far as it was read: TGTGCCAGCAGCTTAAGGTCGGGGAAGATGGCTGAA. Protein product: CASSLRSGKMAE. The full CDR3 is CASSLRSGKMAEAFF.

To note about this clone: Coverage ceases 3 residues before the CDR3 finishes, and the germline J gene fills in the end. The chain combines TRBV5-4 with TRBJ2-7; the D gene is possibly TRBD2 (5 bases). The CDR3 covers 14 residues. Germline CDR1 reads SGHNT; CDR2 reads YYREEE (reference sequence). Trimming took off 5 bases at V and 3 bases at J, with 15 bases between the two ends. Partial CDR3 DNA: TGTGCCAGCAGTCCCAGGCAAGGACTCTACGAG. Translation: CASSPRQGLYE. The full CDR3 protein reads CASSPRQGLYEQYF.

Comment on this clone: The read halts 3 residues ahead of the CDR3 end, with the missing end drawn from the germline J gene. The chain is built from TRBV2 and TRBJ2-5, with D possibly being TRBD1 (6 bases). This CDR3 comprises 15 residues. Germline CDR1 is SNHLY and CDR2 is FYNNEI. The V gene lost 5 bases and the J gene lost 4 bases, with 17 bases spanning the gap. Partial CDR3 DNA: TGTGCCAGCAGTAACCTACAGGGATGGCCAGAGACC. Amino acid sequence: CASSNLQGWPET. The CDR3, in full, reads CASSNLQGWPETQYF.

A remark on this clone: The read stops 3 residues short of the end of the CDR3; the missing end is completed from the germline J gene. This chain connects TRBV15 to TRBJ2-7; 9 bases are shared with TRBD2. Per the germline V gene, CDR1 is LNHNV and CDR2 is YYDKDF (reference sequence). Unmatched junction bases numbered 1, after V lost 1 base and J lost 0 bases. This CDR3 is 15 amino acids long. The sequenced CDR3 bases are TGTGCCACCAGCAGAGGGGGACTAGCCTCCTACGAG. As protein: CATSRGGLASYE. The whole CDR3 region reads CATSRGGLASYEQYF.

As to this clone: The read ends 3 residues early relative to the CDR3; the germline J gene fills the gap. This chain joins TRBV20-1 and TRBJ2-1; D call uncertain. Germline V gives CDR1 DFQATT, CDR2 SNEGSKA (reference sequence). The CDR3 runs to 12 residues. V lost 2 bases and J 7 bases, leaving 9 bases between the germline ends. CDR3 residues: CSARPTRNEQFF. Incomplete CDR3 DNA: TGCAGTGCTAGACCCACGCGGAATGAG.

Of note for this clone: The read stops 3 residues short of the end of the CDR3; the missing end is completed from the germline J gene. The J gene is TRBJ2-1, the V gene TRBV6-1, with TRBD1 matching over 12 bases. This CDR3 has 14 residues. The trim removed 4 bases at V and 6 bases at J, leaving 1 base unmatched. Germline V CDR1 and CDR2: MNHNS, SASEGT. The DNA read from the CDR3 is TGTGCCAGCAGTGGGGACAGGGGGCTCAATGAG. Translated: CASSGDRGLNE. The complete CDR3 sequence is CASSGDRGLNEQFF.

CDR3 sequence: CAWSVPGAQYF. The CDR3 bases that were read are TGTGCCTGGAGTGTACCGGGGGCG. The chain recombines TRBV30 with TRBJ2-3; a possible D gene is TRBD2 (6 bases). The read ends 3 residues shy of where the CDR3 ends; the end is completed using the germline J gene. Germline lookup yields CDR1 GTSNPN and CDR2 SVGIG (reference sequence). CDR3 length: 11 residues.

In regard to this clone: The CDR3 is cut off 3 residues early in the read; its end comes from the germline J gene. J is TRBJ2-7 and V is TRBV6-7; D is uncertain. TRBV6-7 is an ORF, and what it does is uncertain. V was shortened by 7 bases and J by 4 bases, with 8 bases between the two germline ends. The CDR3 contains 11 residues. The CDR3 here is CASTLLYEQYF. The part of the CDR3 DNA that was read is TGTGCCAGCACTCTACTGTACGAG.

On this clone itself: The read terminates 3 residues ahead of where the CDR3 ends, so the germline J gene completes it. V and J are TRBV7-8 and TRBJ2-7; 8 bases are a match to TRBD1. Germline V gene lookup returns CDR1 SGHVS and CDR2 FQNEAQ. There are 14 residues in the CDR3. After removal of 1 base from V and 3 bases from J, the junction contained 2 bases not matched to a gene. CDR3 protein: CASSLGQGLYEQYF. The CDR3 DNA, read in part, is TGTGCCAGCAGCTTAGGACAGGGGCTCTACGAG.

A note on this clone: The read terminates 3 residues before the CDR3 end, so the remaining end is supplied by the germline J gene. The chain is built from TRBV5-1 and TRBJ2-5; 9 positions match TRBD1. Germline V lookup: CDR1 SGHRS, CDR2 YFSETQ. The CDR3 is made up of 14 amino acids. V shed 3 bases and J 5 bases; nucleotides not matched to a gene: 5. CDR3 in amino acids: CASSSGTGRETQYF. CDR3 DNA, as far as it was read: TGCGCCAGCAGCTCCGGGACAGGGAGGGAGACC. The full variable domain, in which reference TRBV5-1 and TRBJ2-5 provide the parts outside the CDR3, is KAGVTQTPRYLIKTRGQQVTLSCSPISGHRSVSWYQQTPGQGLQFLFEYFSETQRNKGNFPGRFSGRQFSNSRSEMNVSTLELGDSALYLCASSSGTGRETQYFGPGTRLLVL.

According to its frequency, this clone is medium-sized. The CDR3 end lies 3 residues beyond the end of the read and is filled in from the germline J gene. The J gene is TRBJ2-5, the V gene TRBV20-1; TRBD2 aligns across 7 bases. The CDR3 contains 12 residues. The V segment lost 6 bases and the J segment 5 bases; nucleotides outside the gene matches: 6. Germline CDR1 reads DFQATT; CDR2 reads SNEGSKA (reference sequence). CDR3 loop: CSALRGGETQYF. CDR3 DNA, as far as it was read: TGCAGTGCCCTGCGGGGAGGGGAGACC.

Details on this clone: The read terminates 3 residues ahead of where the CDR3 ends, so the germline J gene completes it. The V gene is TRBV20-1, the J gene TRBJ1-5; possibly TRBD1 for D (5 bases). V lost 0 bases, J lost 3 bases, and 15 bases lay in between. CDR1 is DFQATT and CDR2 is SNEGSKA in the germline V gene (reference sequence). The CDR3 runs 16 residues. The CDR3 sequence is CSARDGGGHHNQPQHF. The DNA read from the CDR3 is TGCAGTGCTAGAGATGGTGGAGGACACCACAATCAGCCC.

The CDR3 bases that were read are TGTGCCAGCAGCCTGCTCGTCGGGAAGCGGGGTCACACCGGGGAG. Protein sequence: CASSLLVGKRGHTGE. The full CDR3 protein is CASSLLVGKRGHTGELFF. The chain links TRBV7-3 to TRBJ2-2; 7 bases align to TRBD2. Read data end 3 residues before the CDR3 end; the end is taken from the germline J gene. Germline loops: CDR1 SGHTA, CDR2 FQGTGA. This CDR3 is built from 18 residues. J gave up 3 bases and V 5 bases, and 15 bases lay outside the gene matches.

Points on this clone: The read ends 3 residues shy of where the CDR3 ends; the end is completed using the germline J gene. The chain combines TRBV5-1 with TRBJ1-5, with 8 bases fitting TRBD1. V gave up 7 bases and J gave up 3 bases; unmatched junction bases: 9. CDR3 length equals 15 residues. Germline-derived CDR1 and CDR2 are SGHRS and YFSETQ. CDR3 DNA (partial): TGCGCCAGCCACGGACAGGGAGGGAACAATCAGCCC. Protein sequence: CASHGQGGNNQP. The entire CDR3 protein reads CASHGQGGNNQPQHF.

A remark on this clone: The CDR3 end falls 3 residues outside the read, so it is completed with the germline J gene. This rearrangement joins TRBV5-1 to TRBJ2-1; D gene unclear. The V gene's germline CDR1 is SGHRS and CDR2 YFSETQ. The V gene lost 2 bases and the J gene lost 0 bases, with 9 bases spanning the gap. The CDR3 covers 15 residues. The CDR3 bases that were read are TGCGCCAGCAGCTTTCAACCAGGCTCCTACAATGAG. Amino acid sequence: CASSFQPGSYNE. The CDR3 as a whole reads CASSFQPGSYNEQFF.

Note on this clone: The sequence runs out 3 residues before the end of the CDR3; the remainder is reconstructed from the germline J gene. V gene TRBV11-2 combines with J gene TRBJ2-1; weak D call: TRBD2 (5 bases). With 5 bases removed from V and 0 bases from J, the gap between germline ends came to 11 bases. CDR1 and CDR2 from the germline V gene are SGHAT and FQNNGV. This CDR3 is 15 amino acids long. CDR3 region: CASSQRIYSYNEQFF. The sequenced part of the CDR3 DNA is TGTGCCAGCAGCCAGCGGATCTACTCCTACAATGAG.

For this clone: Read data end 3 residues before the CDR3 end; the end is taken from the germline J gene. The chain combines TRBV20-1 with TRBJ1-1; 9 bases line up with TRBD1. Trimming cost V 1 base and J 5 bases; bases outside gene matches: 8. Germline CDR1 reads DFQATT; CDR2 reads SNEGSKA (reference sequence). The CDR3 runs 15 residues. Partial CDR3 DNA: TGCAGTGCTAGAGGTCCTACAGGGGGCCGGACTGAA. Translation gives CSARGPTGGRTE. In full, the CDR3 is CSARGPTGGRTEAFF.

Considering frequency, this clone is medium-sized. Read sequence stops 3 residues before the CDR3 end, and the germline J gene provides the missing end. This chain uses TRBV7-9 with TRBJ2-2; the D is unclear. The CDR3 is 13 amino acids. The V end lost 9 bases, the J end lost 1 base, and 9 bases lay between the germline ends. Germline CDR1 and CDR2: SEHNR and FQNEAQ (reference sequence). The CDR3 region is CASTSRNTGELFF. The part of the CDR3 DNA that was read is TGTGCCAGTACGAGCCGGAACACCGGGGAG.